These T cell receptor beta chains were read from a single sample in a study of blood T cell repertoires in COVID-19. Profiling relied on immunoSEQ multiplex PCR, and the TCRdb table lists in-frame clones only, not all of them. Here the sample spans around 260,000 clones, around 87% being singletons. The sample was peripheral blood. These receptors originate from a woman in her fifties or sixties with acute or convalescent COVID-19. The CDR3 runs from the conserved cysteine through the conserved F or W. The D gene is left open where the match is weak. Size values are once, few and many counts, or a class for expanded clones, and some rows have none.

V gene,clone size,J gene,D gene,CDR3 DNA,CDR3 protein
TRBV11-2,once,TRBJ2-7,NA,TGTGCCAGCAGCACAGAGGGGGGGTTCGGGTACGAGCAGTACTTC,CASSTEGGFGYEQYF
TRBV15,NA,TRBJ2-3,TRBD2,TGTGCCACACGACTAGCTGAAGGCACAGATACGCAGTATTTT,CATRLAEGTDTQYF
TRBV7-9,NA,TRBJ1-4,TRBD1,TGTGCCAGCAGCTCCGGACGCCCGGGACAGGGGTTGCAAAAACTGTTTTTT,CASSSGRPGQGLQKLFF
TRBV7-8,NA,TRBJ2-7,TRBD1,TGTGCCAGCAGCCTCGGGACAGCCGAGCAGTACTTC,CASSLGTAEQYF
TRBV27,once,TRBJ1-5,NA,TGTGCCAGCAGTCCCCTTAGCAATCAGCCCCAGCATTTT,CASSPLSNQPQHF
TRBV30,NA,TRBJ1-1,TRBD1,TGTGCCTGGGAAAAGAGGACAGGGGGACGAGCTTTCTTT,CAWEKRTGGRAFF
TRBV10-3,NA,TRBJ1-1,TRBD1,TGTGCCATCACCTTACAGGGGATGAACACTGAAGCTTTCTTT,CAITLQGMNTEAFF
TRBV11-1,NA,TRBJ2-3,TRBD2,TGTGCCAGCAGCTTAATAGCGGGAGGAACAGATACGCAGTATTTT,CASSLIAGGTDTQYF
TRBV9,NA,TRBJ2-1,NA,TGTGCCAGCAGCAAAACAGCACAATTGCCAACCTACAATGAGCAGTTCTTC,CASSKTAQLPTYNEQFF
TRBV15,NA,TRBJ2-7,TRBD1,TGTGCCACCAGCAGCCGGGACAGAACCTACGAGCAGTACTTC,CATSSRDRTYEQYF
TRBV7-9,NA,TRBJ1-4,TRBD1,TGTGCCAGCAGCTTATCGGACAGGGGGCTTTTCGACGAAAAACTGTTTTTT,CASSLSDRGLFDEKLFF
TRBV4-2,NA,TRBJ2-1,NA,TGTGCCAGCAGCCTTGGGGGGTACAATGAGCAGTTCTTC,CASSLGGYNEQFF
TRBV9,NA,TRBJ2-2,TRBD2,TGTGCCAGCAGCCTTAGCCTAGAAACCGGGACTAGCTTGGGGGAGCTGTTTTTT,CASSLSLETGTSLGELFF
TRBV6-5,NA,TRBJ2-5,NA,TGTGCCAGCAGTTACGCCTCTAGCAGAAACCAAGAGACCCAGTACTTC,CASSYASSRNQETQYF
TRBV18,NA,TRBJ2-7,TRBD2,TGTGCCAGCTCCCCTCTAGCGGGAGGTACCTACGAGCAGTACTTC,CASSPLAGGTYEQYF
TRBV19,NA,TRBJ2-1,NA,TGTGCCAGTAGTATAACCCCCCCGAGCGGGTCGCACAATGAGCAGTTCTTC,CASSITPPSGSHNEQFF
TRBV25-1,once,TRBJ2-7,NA,TGTGCCAGCAGAGAAGAGGCTTCCTACGAGCAGTACTTC,CASREEASYEQYF
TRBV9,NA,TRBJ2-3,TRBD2,TGTGCCAGCAGCGCGACTAGCGGGAGGGGGGTGTCAGATACGCAGTATTTT,CASSATSGRGVSDTQYF
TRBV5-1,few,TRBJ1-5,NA,TGCGCCAGCAGCTTGGAGGGACACCTTAATCAGCCCCAGCATTTT,CASSLEGHLNQPQHF
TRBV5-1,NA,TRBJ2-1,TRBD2,TGCGCCAGCAGCCCGACTAGCGGGAGGTTATCGATATACAATGAGCAGTTCTTC,CASSPTSGRLSIYNEQFF
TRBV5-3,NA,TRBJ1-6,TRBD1,TGTGCCAGAAGCATTCATAGCCGGGACAGAGATAATTCACCCCTCCACTTT,CARSIHSRDRDNSPLHF
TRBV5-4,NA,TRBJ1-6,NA,TGTGCCAGCAGCACGAGAGGTTCACCCCTCCACTTT,CASSTRGSPLHF
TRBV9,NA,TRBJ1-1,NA,TGTGCCAGCAGCGTAGTGGACAGATGGAACACTGAAGCTTTCTTT,CASSVVDRWNTEAFF
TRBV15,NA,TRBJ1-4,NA,TGTGCCACCAGCCGGGGGGGTGAAAAACTGTTTTTT,CATSRGGEKLFF
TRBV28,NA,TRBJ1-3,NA,TGTGCCAGCAGTTTAATCGCGGGTGGAAACACCATATATTTT,CASSLIAGGNTIYF
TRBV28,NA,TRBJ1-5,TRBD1,TGTGCCACCTTAACAGGGGCTTATAGCAATCAGCCCCAGCATTTT,CATLTGAYSNQPQHF
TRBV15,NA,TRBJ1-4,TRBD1,TGTGCCACCAGCAGAAACGACGGGACAGGGAATGAAAAACTGTTTTTT,CATSRNDGTGNEKLFF
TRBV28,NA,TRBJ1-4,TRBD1,TGTGCCAGCAGGCAGACAGGGATTAATGAAAAACTGTTTTTT,CASRQTGINEKLFF
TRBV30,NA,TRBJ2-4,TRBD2,TGTGCCTGGAGTCCTAGCGGAGGAAACATTCAGTACTTC,CAWSPSGGNIQYF
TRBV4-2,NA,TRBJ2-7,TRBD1,TGTGCCAGCAGCCCTGGGACAGGGATGAAGGACGAGCAGTACTTC,CASSPGTGMKDEQYF
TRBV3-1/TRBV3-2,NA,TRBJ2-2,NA,TGTGCCAGCAGCCTCAGGGGTTCCGGGGAGCTGTTTTTT,CASSLRGSGELFF
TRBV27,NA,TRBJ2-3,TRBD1,TGTGCCAGCAGGAGACAGGGGTTCACAGATACGCAGTATTTT,CASRRQGFTDTQYF
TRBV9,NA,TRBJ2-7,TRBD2,TGTGCCAGCAGCCCTCGCGGGAGAGCGTACGAGCAGTACTTC,CASSPRGRAYEQYF
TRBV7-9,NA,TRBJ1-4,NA,TGTGCCAGCAGCTTCCCCCCACAGGGTCATGAAAAACTGTTTTTT,CASSFPPQGHEKLFF
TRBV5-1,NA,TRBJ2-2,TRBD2,TGCGCCAGCAGCTTGTTTGCGTATTCACCGAGCGGGGCCACGAACACCGGGGAGCTGTTTTTT,CASSLFAYSPSGATNTGELFF
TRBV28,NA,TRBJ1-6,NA,TGTGCCAGCAGAGACTGGAGGGAATCACCCCTCCACTTT,CASRDWRESPLHF
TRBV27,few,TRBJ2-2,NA,TGTGCCAGCAGTTCCCGAGGCTCCGGGGAGCTGTTTTTT,CASSSRGSGELFF
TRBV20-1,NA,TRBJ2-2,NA,TGCAGTGCTAGTTTAATGTCTACCAAAAGATCCGGGGAGCTGTTTTTT,CSASLMSTKRSGELFF
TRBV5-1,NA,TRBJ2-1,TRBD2,TGCGCCAGCAGGACCGGGACTAGCGGCTTATCCTACAATGAGCAGTTCTTC,CASRTGTSGLSYNEQFF
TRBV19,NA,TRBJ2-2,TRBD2,TGTGCCAGTAGTTGGGGACTAGCGGGAGCTGCCGGGGAGCTGTTTTTT,CASSWGLAGAAGELFF